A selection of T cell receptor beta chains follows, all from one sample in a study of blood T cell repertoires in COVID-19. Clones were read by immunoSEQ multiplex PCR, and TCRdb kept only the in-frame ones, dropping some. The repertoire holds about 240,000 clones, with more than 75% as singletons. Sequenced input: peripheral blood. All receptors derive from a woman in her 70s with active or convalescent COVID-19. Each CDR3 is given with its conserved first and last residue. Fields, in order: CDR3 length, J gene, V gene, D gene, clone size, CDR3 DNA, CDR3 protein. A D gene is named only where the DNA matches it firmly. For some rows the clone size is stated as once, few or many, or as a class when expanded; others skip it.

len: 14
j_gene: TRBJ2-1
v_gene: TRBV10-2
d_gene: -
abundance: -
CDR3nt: TGCGCCAGCAGTGAGGCGGGGCGGGTCAATGAGCAGTTCTTC
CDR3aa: CASSEAGRVNEQFF

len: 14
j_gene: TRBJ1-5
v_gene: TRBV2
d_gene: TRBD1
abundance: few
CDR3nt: TGTGCCAGCAGGGGGACAGGGGGCTTTCAGCCCCAGCATTTT
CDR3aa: CASRGTGGFQPQHF

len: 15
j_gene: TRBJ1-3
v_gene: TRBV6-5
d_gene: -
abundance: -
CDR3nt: TGTGCCAGCAGTTATGCCAACTCTCCTGGAAACACCATATATTTT
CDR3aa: CASSYANSPGNTIYF

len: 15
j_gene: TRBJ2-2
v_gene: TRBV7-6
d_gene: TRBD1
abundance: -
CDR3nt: TGTGCCAGCAGCTTACGGACAGGGGCGGCCGGGGAGCTGTTTTTT
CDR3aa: CASSLRTGAAGELFF

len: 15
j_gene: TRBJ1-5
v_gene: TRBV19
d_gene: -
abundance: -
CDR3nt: TGTGCCAGTAGTCCCTCGGTGCAGGGTGGACAGCCCCAGCATTTT
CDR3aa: CASSPSVQGGQPQHF

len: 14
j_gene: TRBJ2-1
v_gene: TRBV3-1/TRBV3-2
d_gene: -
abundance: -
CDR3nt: TGTGCCAGCAGCCAAGATTGGCTGACAAGGGAGCAGTTCTTC
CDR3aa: CASSQDWLTREQFF

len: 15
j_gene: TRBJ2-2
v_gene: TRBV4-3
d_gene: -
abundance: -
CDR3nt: TGCGCCAGCAGCCAAGGACAGGTCGACACCGGGGAGCTGTTTTTT
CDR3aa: CASSQGQVDTGELFF

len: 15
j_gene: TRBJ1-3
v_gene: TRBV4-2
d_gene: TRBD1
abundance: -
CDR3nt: TGTGCCAGCAGCCGAGACAGGGTGTCTGGAAACACCATATATTTT
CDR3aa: CASSRDRVSGNTIYF

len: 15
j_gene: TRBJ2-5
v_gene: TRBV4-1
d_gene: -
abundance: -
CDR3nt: TGCGCCAGCAGCCAAGGAATGAGACGGGAAGAGACCCAGTACTTC
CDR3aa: CASSQGMRREETQYF

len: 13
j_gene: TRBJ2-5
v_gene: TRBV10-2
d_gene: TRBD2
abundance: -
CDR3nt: TGCGCCAGCAGTGAGAGGAGCGGGGGGGCCCAGTACTTC
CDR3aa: CASSERSGGAQYF

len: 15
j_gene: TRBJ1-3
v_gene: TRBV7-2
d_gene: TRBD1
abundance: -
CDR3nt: TGTGCCAGCAGCTTATATCTACAGGGGCGAAACACCATATATTTT
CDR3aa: CASSLYLQGRNTIYF

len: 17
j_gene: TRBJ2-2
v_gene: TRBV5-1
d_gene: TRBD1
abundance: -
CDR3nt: TGCGCCAGCAGCTTCAACCCCGGGACAGGGGCCACCGGGGAGCTGTTTTTT
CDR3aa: CASSFNPGTGATGELFF

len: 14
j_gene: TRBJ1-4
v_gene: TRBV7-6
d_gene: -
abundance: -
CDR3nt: TGTGCCAGCAGCAGGTGGGGAGGGAATGAAAAACTGTTTTTT
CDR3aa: CASSRWGGNEKLFF

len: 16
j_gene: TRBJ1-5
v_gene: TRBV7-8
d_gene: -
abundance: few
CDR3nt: TGTGCCAGCAGCTTAGGCAGGGAACAGGGCAATCAGCCCCAGCATTTT
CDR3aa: CASSLGREQGNQPQHF

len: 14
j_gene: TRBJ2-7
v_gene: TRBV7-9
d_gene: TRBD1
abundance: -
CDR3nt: TGTGCCAGCAGCTTTGGGACAGGGTCCTACGAGCAGTACTTC
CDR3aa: CASSFGTGSYEQYF

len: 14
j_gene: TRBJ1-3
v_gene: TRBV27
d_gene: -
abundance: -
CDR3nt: TGTGCCAGCAGTTTAAGAGGGGGTGGAAACACCATATATTTT
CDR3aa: CASSLRGGGNTIYF

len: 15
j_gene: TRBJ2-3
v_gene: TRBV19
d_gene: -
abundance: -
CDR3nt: TGTGCCAGTAGTATTTGGGGGCAGGGCACAGATACGCAGTATTTT
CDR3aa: CASSIWGQGTDTQYF

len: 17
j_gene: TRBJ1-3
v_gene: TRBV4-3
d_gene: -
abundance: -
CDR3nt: TGCGCCAGCAGCCAAGATGTTGTCAGATCCTCTGGAAACACCATATATTTT
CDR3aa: CASSQDVVRSSGNTIYF

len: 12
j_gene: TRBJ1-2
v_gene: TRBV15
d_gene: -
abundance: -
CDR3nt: TGTGCCACCAGCAGGTCCCCCAATGGCTACACCTTC
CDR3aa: CATSRSPNGYTF

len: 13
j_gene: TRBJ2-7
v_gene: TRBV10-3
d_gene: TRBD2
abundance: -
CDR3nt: TGTGCCATCAACCCGGGGGGGACCTACGAGCAGTACTTC
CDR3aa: CAINPGGTYEQYF

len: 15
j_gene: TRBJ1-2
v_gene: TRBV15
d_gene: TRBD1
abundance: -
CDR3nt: TGTGCCACCAGCGGAACCGGGACAGGGGGCACGAGATACACCTTC
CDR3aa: CATSGTGTGGTRYTF

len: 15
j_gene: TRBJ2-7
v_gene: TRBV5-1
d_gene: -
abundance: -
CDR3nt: TGCGCCAGCAGTCACGGAAGGGGGGGACCCTACGAGCAGTACTTC
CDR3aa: CASSHGRGGPYEQYF

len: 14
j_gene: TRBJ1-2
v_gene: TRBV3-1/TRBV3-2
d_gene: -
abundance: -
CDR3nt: TGTGCCAGCAGCCAAGGCGTTCAAGTCTATGGCTACACCTTC
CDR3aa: CASSQGVQVYGYTF

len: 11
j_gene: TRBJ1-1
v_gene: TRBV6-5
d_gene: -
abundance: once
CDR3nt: TGTGCCAGCAGCCGAAACAGGGAGGCTTTCTTT
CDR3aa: CASSRNREAFF

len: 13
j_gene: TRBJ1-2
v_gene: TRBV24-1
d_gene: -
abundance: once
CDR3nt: TGTGCCACCCGTGGGGGGGCTAACTATGGCTACACCTTC
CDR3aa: CATRGGANYGYTF

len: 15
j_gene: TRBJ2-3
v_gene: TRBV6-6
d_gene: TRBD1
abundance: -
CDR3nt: TGTGCCAGCAGTGGACAGGTCCTCAGCACAGATACGCAGTATTTT
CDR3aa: CASSGQVLSTDTQYF

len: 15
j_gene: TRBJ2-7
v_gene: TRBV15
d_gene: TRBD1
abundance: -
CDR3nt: TGTGCCACCAGCAGATCGGGGGACAGGGTCGACGAGCAGTACTTC
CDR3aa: CATSRSGDRVDEQYF

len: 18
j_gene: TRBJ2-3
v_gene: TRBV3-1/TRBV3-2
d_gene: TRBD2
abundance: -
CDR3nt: TGTGCCAGCAGCCAAGATGCCAGCGGGGGGGCCTTGGCAGATACGCAGTATTTT
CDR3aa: CASSQDASGGALADTQYF

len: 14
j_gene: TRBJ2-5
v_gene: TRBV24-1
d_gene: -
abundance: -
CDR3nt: TGTGCCACCGCCCCCGAGGGTTCCGGAGGGACCCAGTACTTC
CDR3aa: CATAPEGSGGTQYF

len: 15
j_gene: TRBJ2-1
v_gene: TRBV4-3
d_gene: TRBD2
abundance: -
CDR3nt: TGCGCCAGCAGCCATTTAGCGGGGGGGCCGGATGAGCAGTTCTTC
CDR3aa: CASSHLAGGPDEQFF

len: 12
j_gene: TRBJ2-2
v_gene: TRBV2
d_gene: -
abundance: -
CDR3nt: TGTGCCAGCCGGCGGGACACCGGGGAGCTGTTTTTT
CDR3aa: CASRRDTGELFF

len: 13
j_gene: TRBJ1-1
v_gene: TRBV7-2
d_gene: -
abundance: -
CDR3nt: TGTGCCAGCAGTTACAGGGTGGACACTGAAGCTTTCTTT
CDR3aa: CASSYRVDTEAFF

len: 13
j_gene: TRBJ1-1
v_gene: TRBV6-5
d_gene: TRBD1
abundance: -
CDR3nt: TGTGCCAGCAGTCCTCCAGGGGGCACTGAAGCTTTCTTT
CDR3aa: CASSPPGGTEAFF

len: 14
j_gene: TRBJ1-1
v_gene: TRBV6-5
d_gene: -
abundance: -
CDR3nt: TGTGCCAGCAGCCGTCTACGGGAGAACACTGAAGCTTTCTTT
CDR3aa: CASSRLRENTEAFF

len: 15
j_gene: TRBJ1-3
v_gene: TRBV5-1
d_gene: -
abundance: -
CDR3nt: TGCGCCAGCAGCTTGGCCCGGGGGGAAGGAAACACCATATATTTT
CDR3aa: CASSLARGEGNTIYF

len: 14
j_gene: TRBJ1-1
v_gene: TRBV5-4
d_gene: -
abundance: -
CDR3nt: TGTGCCAGCAGCTTCTCGGGGGGGAACACTGAAGCTTTCTTT
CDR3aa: CASSFSGGNTEAFF

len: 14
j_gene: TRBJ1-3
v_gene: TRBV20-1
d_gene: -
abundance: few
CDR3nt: TGCAGTGCTAGTGAGCTAGTGGATGGAAACACCATATATTTT
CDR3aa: CSASELVDGNTIYF

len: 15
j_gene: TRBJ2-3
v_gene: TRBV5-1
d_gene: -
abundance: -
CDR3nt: TGCGCCAGCAGCTACTCCGGGAGTGGGGCAGATACGCAGTATTTT
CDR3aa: CASSYSGSGADTQYF

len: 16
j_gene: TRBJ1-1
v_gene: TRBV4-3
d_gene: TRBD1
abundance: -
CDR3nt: TGCGCCAGCAGCCATTTTAGGGGACAGGGGAACACTGAAGCTTTCTTT
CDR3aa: CASSHFRGQGNTEAFF

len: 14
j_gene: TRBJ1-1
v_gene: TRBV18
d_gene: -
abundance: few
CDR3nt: TGTGCCAGCTCAGGACAGCCCATGAACACTGAAGCTTTCTTT
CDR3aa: CASSGQPMNTEAFF

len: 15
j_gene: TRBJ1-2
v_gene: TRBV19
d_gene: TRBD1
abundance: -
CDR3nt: TGTGCCAGTAGCTCCTCATACAGACAGGGATATGGCTACACCTTC
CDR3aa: CASSSSYRQGYGYTF